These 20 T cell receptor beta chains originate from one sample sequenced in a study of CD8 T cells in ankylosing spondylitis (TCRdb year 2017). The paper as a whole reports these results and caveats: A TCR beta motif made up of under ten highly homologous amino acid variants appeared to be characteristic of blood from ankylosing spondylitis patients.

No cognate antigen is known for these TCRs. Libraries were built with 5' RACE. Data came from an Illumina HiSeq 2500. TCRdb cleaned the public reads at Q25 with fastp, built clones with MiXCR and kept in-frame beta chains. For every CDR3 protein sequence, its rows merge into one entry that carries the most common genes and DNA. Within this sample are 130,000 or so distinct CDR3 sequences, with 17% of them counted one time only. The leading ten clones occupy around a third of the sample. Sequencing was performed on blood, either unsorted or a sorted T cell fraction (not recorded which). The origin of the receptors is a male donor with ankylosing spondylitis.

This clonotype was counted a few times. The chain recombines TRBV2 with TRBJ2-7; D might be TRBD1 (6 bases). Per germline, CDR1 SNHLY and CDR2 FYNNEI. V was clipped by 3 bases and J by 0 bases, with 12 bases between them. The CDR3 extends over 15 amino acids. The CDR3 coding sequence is TGTGCCAGCAGTGATGAGGGGGTTTTCTCCTACGAGCAGTACTTC. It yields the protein CASSDEGVFSYEQYF.

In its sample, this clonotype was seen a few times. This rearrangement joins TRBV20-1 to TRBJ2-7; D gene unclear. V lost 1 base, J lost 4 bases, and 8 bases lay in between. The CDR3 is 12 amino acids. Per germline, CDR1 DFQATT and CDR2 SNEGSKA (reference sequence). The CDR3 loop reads CSARGMGYEQYF. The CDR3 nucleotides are TGCAGTGCTAGAGGTATGGGGTACGAGCAGTACTTC.

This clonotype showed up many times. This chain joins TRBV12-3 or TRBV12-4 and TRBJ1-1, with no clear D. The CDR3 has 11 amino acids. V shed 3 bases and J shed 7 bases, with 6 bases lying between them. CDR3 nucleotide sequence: TGTGCCAGCAGTTTTGTGATTGAAGCTTTCTTT. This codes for CASSFVIEAFF.

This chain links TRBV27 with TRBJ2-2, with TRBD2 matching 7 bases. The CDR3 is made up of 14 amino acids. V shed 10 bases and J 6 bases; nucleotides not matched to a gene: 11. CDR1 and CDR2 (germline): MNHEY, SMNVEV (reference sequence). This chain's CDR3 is CATLEREVAGELFF. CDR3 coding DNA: TGTGCCACCCTCGAACGGGAGGTGGCCGGGGAGCTGTTTTTT.

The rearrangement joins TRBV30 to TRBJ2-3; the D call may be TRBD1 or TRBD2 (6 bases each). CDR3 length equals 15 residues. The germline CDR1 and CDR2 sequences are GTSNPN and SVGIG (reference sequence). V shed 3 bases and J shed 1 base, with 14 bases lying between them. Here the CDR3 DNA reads TGTGCCTGGAGCGGAGGGGGTCGAGGCACAGATACGCAGTATTTT. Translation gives CAWSGGGRGTDTQYF.

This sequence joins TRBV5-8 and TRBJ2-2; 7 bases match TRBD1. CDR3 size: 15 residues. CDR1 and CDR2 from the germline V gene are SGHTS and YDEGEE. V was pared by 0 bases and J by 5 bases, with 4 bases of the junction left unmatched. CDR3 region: CASSLVRGQTGELFF. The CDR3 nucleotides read TGTGCCAGCAGCTTGGTGAGGGGGCAAACCGGGGAGCTGTTTTTT.

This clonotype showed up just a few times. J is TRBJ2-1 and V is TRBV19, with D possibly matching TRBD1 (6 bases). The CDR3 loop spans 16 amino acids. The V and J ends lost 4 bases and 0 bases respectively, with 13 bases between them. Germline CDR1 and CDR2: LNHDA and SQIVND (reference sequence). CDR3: CASSTYQGSSYNEQFF. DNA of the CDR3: TGTGCCAGTAGTACTTACCAGGGGAGCTCCTACAATGAGCAGTTCTTC.

The CDR3 DNA reads TGTGCCACCTCGGACGTTAGCTCCTACGAGCAGTACTTC. It encodes CATSDVSSYEQYF. V and J are TRBV28 and TRBJ2-7; D uncertain. Germline loops: CDR1 MDHEN, CDR2 SYDVKM. V gave up 10 bases and J gave up 0 bases, with 13 bases separating them. There are 13 residues in the CDR3.

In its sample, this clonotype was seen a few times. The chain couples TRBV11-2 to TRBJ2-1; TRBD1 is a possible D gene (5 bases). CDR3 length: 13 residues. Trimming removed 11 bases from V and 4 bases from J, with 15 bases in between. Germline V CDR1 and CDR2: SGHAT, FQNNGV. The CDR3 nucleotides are TGTGCCGGGGCATTACTACCTTACAATGAGCAGTTCTTC. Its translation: CAGALLPYNEQFF.

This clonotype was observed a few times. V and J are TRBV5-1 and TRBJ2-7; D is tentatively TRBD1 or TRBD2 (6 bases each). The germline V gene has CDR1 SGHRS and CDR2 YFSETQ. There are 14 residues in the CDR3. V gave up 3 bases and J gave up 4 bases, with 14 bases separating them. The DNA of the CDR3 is TGCGCCAGCAGCTACCAGACAGGAGGGTACGAGCAGTACTTC. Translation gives CASSYQTGGYEQYF.

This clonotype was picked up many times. CDR3 in amino acids: CASSLEISGRRNEQFF. The CDR3, as DNA: TGTGCCAGCAGCTTAGAAATCAGCGGGAGGAGGAATGAGCAGTTCTTC. The gene calls are TRBV7-6 and TRBJ2-1; 9 nucleotides line up with TRBD2. Germline trimming cut 1 base from V and 7 bases from J; bases unmatched to any gene: 8. This CDR3 spans 16 amino acids. Germline assignment: CDR1 SGHVS and CDR2 FNYEAQ.

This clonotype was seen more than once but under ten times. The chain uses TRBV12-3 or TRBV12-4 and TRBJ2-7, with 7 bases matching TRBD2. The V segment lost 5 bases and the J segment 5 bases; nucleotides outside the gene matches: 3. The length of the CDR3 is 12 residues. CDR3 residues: CASSRLANEQYF. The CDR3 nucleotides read TGTGCCAGCAGTCGACTAGCTAACGAGCAGTACTTC.

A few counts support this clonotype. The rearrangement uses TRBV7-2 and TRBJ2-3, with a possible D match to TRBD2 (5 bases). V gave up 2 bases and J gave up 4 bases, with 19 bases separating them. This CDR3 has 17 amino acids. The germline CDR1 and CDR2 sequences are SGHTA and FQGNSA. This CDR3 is CASSLTHSVRGADTQYF. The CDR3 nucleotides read TGTGCCAGCAGCTTAACCCATAGCGTCAGAGGCGCAGATACGCAGTATTTT.

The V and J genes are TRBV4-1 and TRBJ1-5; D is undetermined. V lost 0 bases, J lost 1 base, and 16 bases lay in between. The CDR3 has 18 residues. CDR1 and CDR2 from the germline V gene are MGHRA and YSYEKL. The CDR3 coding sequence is TGCGCCAGCAGCCAAGATCGTCGTGACCCTCAGAGCAATCAGCCCCAGCATTTT. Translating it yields CASSQDRRDPQSNQPQHF.

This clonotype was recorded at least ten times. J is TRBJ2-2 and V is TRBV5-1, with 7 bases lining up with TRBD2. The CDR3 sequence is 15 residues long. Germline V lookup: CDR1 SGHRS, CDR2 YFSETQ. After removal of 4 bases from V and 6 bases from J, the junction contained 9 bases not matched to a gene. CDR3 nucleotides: TGCGCCAGCAGCAGCCCGGCCGGGAGGCCCGGGGAGCTGTTTTTT. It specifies CASSSPAGRPGELFF.

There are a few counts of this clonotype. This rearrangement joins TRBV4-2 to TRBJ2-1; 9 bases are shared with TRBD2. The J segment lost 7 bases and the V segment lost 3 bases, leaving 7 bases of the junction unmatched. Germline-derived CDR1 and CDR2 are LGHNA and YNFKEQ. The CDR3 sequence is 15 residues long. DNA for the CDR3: TGTGCCAGCAGCCATATGCGGGAGGGCCAGAATGAGCAGTTCTTC. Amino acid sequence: CASSHMREGQNEQFF.

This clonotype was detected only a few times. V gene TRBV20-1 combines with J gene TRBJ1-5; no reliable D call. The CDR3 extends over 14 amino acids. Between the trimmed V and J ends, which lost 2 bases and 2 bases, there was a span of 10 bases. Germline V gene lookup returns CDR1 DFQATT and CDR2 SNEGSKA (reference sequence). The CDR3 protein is CSARSAWGNQPQHF. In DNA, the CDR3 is TGCAGTGCTAGATCTGCCTGGGGCAATCAGCCCCAGCATTTT.

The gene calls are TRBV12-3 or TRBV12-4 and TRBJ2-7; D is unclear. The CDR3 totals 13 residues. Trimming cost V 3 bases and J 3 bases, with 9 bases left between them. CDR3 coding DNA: TGTGCCAGCAGTTTCGGGCAGAACTACGAGCAGTACTTC. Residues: CASSFGQNYEQYF.

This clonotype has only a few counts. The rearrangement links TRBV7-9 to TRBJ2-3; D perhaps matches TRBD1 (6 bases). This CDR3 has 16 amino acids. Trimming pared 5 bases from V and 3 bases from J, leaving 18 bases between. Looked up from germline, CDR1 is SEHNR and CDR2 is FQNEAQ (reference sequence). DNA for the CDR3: TGTGCCAGCAGCCCCCAGAGGGACACCGGGACAGATACGCAGTATTTT. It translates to CASSPQRDTGTDTQYF.

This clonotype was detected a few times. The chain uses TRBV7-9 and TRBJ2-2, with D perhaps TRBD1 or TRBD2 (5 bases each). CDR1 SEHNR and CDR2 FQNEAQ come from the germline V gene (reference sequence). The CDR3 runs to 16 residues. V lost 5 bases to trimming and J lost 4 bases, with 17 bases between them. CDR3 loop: CASSPRTSRGTGELFF. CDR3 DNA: TGTGCCAGCAGCCCACGGACAAGCCGGGGCACCGGGGAGCTGTTTTTT.